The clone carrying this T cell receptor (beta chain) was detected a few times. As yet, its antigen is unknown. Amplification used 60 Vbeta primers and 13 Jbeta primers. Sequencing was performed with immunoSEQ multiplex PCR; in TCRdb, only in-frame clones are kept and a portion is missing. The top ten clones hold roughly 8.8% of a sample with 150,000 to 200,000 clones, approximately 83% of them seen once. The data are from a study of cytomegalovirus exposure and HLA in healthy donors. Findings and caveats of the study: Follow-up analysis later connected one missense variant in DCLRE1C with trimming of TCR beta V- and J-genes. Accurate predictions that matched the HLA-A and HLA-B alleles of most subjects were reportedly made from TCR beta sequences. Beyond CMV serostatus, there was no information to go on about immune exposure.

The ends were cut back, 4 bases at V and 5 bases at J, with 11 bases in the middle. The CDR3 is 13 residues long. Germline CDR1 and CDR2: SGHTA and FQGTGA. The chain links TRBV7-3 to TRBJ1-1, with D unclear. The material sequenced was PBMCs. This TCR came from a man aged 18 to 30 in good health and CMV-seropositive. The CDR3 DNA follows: TGTGCCAGCAGCTCCAGGCAGCTTACTGAAGCTTTCTTT. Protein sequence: CASSSRQLTEAFF.